This entry lists 26 T cell receptor beta chains sequenced from one sample in a study of PD-L1 blockade in urothelial cancer. Profiled with immunoSEQ multiplex PCR; TCRdb holds only in-frame clones, not every one. The data hold 30,000 or so clones, with roughly 80% observed a single time. The source material was PBMCs, sampled around atezolizumab (anti-PD-L1) treatment. The receptors stem from a man in his forties or fifties with urothelial cancer.

This rearrangement joins TRBV7-9 to TRBJ1-2; unclear D gene. Deletions cut 5 bases from V and 2 bases from J, with 24 bases between. CDR1 and CDR2 (germline): SEHNR, FQNEAQ (reference sequence). The CDR3 spans 18 residues. The CDR3 nucleotides read TGTGCCAGCAGCCTCCCGGGGAATGATCCGGGTAAAAACTATGGCTACACCTTC. As protein: CASSLPGNDPGKNYGYTF.

This chain uses TRBV6-8 with TRBJ2-7; 7 positions match TRBD1. With 6 bases clipped from V and 1 base from J, the junction kept 9 bases outside the gene matches. This CDR3 has 15 amino acids. The V gene's germline CDR1 is MNHGY and CDR2 SAAAGT. DNA for the CDR3: TGTGCCAGCAGCCAGTGGGACAGACTTTCCTACGAGCAGTACTTC. Its translation is CASSQWDRLSYEQYF.

The gene calls are TRBV11-2 and TRBJ2-7, with a possible D match to TRBD2 (6 bases). The germline V and J ends were trimmed by 0 bases and 3 bases, with 12 bases remaining between them. The CDR3 runs 15 residues. The germline V gene has CDR1 SGHAT and CDR2 FQNNGV. CDR3 nucleotides: TGTGCCAGCAGCTTAGAGGAGGGTCCCTACTACGAGCAGTACTTC. Protein sequence: CASSLEEGPYYEQYF.

The CDR3 region is CASSFGDRNLGYTF. The CDR3 nucleotides read TGTGCCAGCAGCTTTGGGGACAGGAATCTTGGCTACACCTTC. This sequence joins TRBV7-9 and TRBJ1-2, with 8 positions matching TRBD1. The V gene end was trimmed by 3 bases and the J gene end by 7 bases; junction bases not matched to a gene: 7. The CDR3 has 14 amino acids. Germline V gene sequence: CDR1 SEHNR, CDR2 FQNEAQ (reference sequence). The variable domain in full, completed from reference TRBV7-9 and TRBJ1-2, reads DTGVSQNPRHKITKRGQNVTFRCDPISEHNRLYWYRQTLGQGPEFLTYFQNEAQLEKSRLLSDRFSAERPKGSFSTLEIQRTEQGDSAMYLCASSFGDRNLGYTFGSGTRLTVV.

The chain joins TRBV23-1 to TRBJ1-5, with 8 bases matching TRBD1. TRBV23-1 is an ORF, with its function uncertain. The CDR3 length is 15 residues. The V gene end was trimmed by 3 bases and the J gene end by 6 bases; junction bases not matched to a gene: 7. The CDR3 sequence is CASSHATGDFQPQHF. The CDR3 DNA follows: TGCGCCAGCAGTCACGCGACAGGGGATTTTCAGCCCCAGCATTTT.

The genes are TRBV28 and TRBJ2-1; tentative D call: TRBD2 (7 bases). Trimming removed 3 bases from V and 1 base from J, with 10 bases in between. This CDR3 spans 15 amino acids. Looked up from germline, CDR1 is MDHEN and CDR2 is SYDVKM. The CDR3 coding sequence is TGTGCCAGCAGTTTTCGGGGGGCGTCCTACAATGAGCAGTTCTTC. It codes for CASSFRGASYNEQFF.

The rearrangement uses TRBV19 and TRBJ1-2; TRBD1 might be the D (6 bases). The V end lost 5 bases, the J end lost 2 bases, and 15 bases lay between the germline ends. The CDR3 has 15 residues. CDR1 and CDR2 (germline): LNHDA, SQIVND (reference sequence). The CDR3 loop reads CASSVTGSGNYGYTF. The CDR3 nucleotides read TGTGCCAGTAGTGTAACAGGGAGCGGAAACTATGGCTACACCTTC.

The rearrangement links TRBV5-1 to TRBJ2-3, with D perhaps TRBD1 (5 bases). The length of the CDR3 is 15 residues. Trimming cost V 0 bases and J 2 bases, with 10 bases left between them. The germline V gene encodes CDR1 SGHRS and CDR2 YFSETQ. The CDR3 DNA reads as TGCGCCAGCAGCTTGGCAGGGATCTCCACAGATACGCAGTATTTT. It codes for CASSLAGISTDTQYF. Variable domain in full (rest from reference TRBV5-1 and TRBJ2-3): KAGVTQTPRYLIKTRGQQVTLSCSPISGHRSVSWYQQTPGQGLQFLFEYFSETQRNKGNFPGRFSGRQFSNSRSEMNVSTLELGDSALYLCASSLAGISTDTQYFGPGTRLTVL.

This clone was seen more than once but under ten times. The chain joins TRBV28 to TRBJ2-5; D might be TRBD1 (5 bases). V shed 8 bases and J shed 2 bases, with 9 bases lying between them. The CDR3 covers 12 residues. The germline V gene encodes CDR1 MDHEN and CDR2 SYDVKM. The CDR3 here is CASLGQQETQYF. The CDR3 DNA sequence: TGTGCCAGCCTTGGACAACAAGAGACCCAGTACTTC.

This clone was recorded once. The V call is TRBV10-1, the J call TRBJ2-5, with 9 nucleotides matching TRBD1. The CDR3 has 16 amino acids. The germline gives CDR1 WNHNN, CDR2 SYGVQD (reference sequence). After removal of 6 bases from V and 0 bases from J, the junction contained 8 bases not matched to a gene. This CDR3 is CASSREGQGNQETQYF. The CDR3 region has the DNA TGCGCCAGCAGCCGGGAAGGACAGGGGAACCAAGAGACCCAGTACTTC.

This chain connects TRBV6-4 to TRBJ2-4, with a possible D match to TRBD1 (6 bases). This CDR3 is 13 amino acids long. CDR1 is MRHNA, CDR2 SNTAGT, per germline. V was trimmed by 3 bases and J by 9 bases, leaving 12 bases between them. Written as DNA, the CDR3 is TGTGCCAGCAGTGAGGGGGTCAGGGGCATTCAGTACTTC. It specifies CASSEGVRGIQYF.

The chain carries TRBV30 and TRBJ1-5; D is ambiguous. CDR3 length: 13 residues. Germline V gene data show CDR1 as GTSNPN and CDR2 as SVGIG (reference sequence). The V end was cut by 0 bases, the J end by 0 bases, with 3 bases between. CDR3 sequence (DNA): TGTGCCTGGAGTGTCAGTAGCAATCAGCCCCAGCATTTT. This sequence encodes CAWSVSSNQPQHF.

The chain joins TRBV18 to TRBJ2-1; possible D gene TRBD2, 6 bases. The CDR3 contains 13 residues. With 6 bases removed from V and 6 bases from J, the gap between germline ends came to 12 bases. Germline V gives CDR1 KGHSH, CDR2 LQKENI. The CDR3 coding sequence is TGTGCCAGCTCCCTGACTAGTACCAATGAGCAGTTCTTC. Its translation is CASSLTSTNEQFF.

V is TRBV11-3 and J is TRBJ2-5; 7 nucleotides align to TRBD1. J was trimmed by 2 bases and V by 0 bases; bases with no gene match: 3. The CDR3 has 15 amino acids. Per germline, CDR1 SGHNT and CDR2 YENEEA. The CDR3 nucleotides read TGTGCCAGCAGCTTAGAGGGGACAGCTCAAGAGACCCAGTACTTC. Its protein is CASSLEGTAQETQYF.

The CDR3 sequence: CASIPTSGGYTGELFF. The CDR3 DNA reads TGTGCCAGCATTCCGACTAGCGGGGGCTACACCGGGGAGCTGTTTTTT. V gene TRBV27 combines with J gene TRBJ2-2; 12 nucleotides line up with TRBD2. This CDR3 is 16 amino acids long. V was clipped by 7 bases and J by 3 bases; unmatched bases: 6. Germline V gives CDR1 MNHEY, CDR2 SMNVEV (reference sequence).

The CDR3 reads CASSMSEAGANVLTF. In DNA form, the CDR3 reads TGTGCCAGTAGTATGTCGGAGGCTGGGGCCAACGTCCTGACTTTC. The chain has TRBV19 and TRBJ2-6, with a tentative D call TRBD2 (5 bases). The CDR3 sequence is 15 residues long. The V and J ends lost 3 bases and 2 bases respectively, with 8 bases between them. Germline assignment: CDR1 LNHDA and CDR2 SQIVND (reference sequence).

The gene calls are TRBV4-2 and TRBJ2-7; 11 nucleotides match TRBD2. Unmatched junction bases numbered 4, after V lost 0 bases and J lost 6 bases. Germline assignment: CDR1 LGHNA and CDR2 YNFKEQ. The CDR3 loop spans 15 amino acids. CDR3 region: CASSQDPSGRFEQYF. DNA for the CDR3: TGTGCCAGCAGCCAAGATCCTAGCGGGAGGTTCGAGCAGTACTTC.

This clone has only a few counts. The chain has TRBV7-9 and TRBJ1-4; D may be TRBD1 (6 bases). Trimming pared 5 bases from V and 8 bases from J, leaving 15 bases between. CDR1 is SEHNR and CDR2 is FQNEAQ in the germline V gene (reference sequence). The CDR3 covers 14 residues. The CDR3 DNA reads as TGTGCCAGCAGCCACTTGACAGGTCGCGAAAAACTGTTTTTT. This codes for CASSHLTGREKLFF.

The chain carries TRBV18 and TRBJ2-3; the D is unclear. Germline values: CDR1 KGHSH, CDR2 LQKENI. This CDR3 spans 13 amino acids. The V and J ends lost 2 bases and 0 bases respectively, with 3 bases between them. The CDR3, as DNA: TGTGCCAGCTCACCAACTAGCACAGATACGCAGTATTTT. Translating gives CASSPTSTDTQYF.

The rearrangement uses TRBV19 and TRBJ2-3; TRBD2 aligns across 10 bases. Germline V gene sequence: CDR1 LNHDA, CDR2 SQIVND (reference sequence). V lost 7 bases to trimming and J lost 0 bases; unmatched junction nucleotides: 4. The CDR3 runs 15 residues. The CDR3 loop reads CASMLAGASTDTQYF. The CDR3 DNA follows: TGTGCCAGTATGCTAGCGGGGGCTAGCACAGATACGCAGTATTTT. The full variable domain, completed using reference TRBV19 and TRBJ2-3, is DGGITQSPKYLFRKEGQNVTLSCEQNLNHDAMYWYRQDPGQGLRLIYYSQIVNDFQKGDIAEGYSVSREKKESFPLTVTSAQKNPTAFYLCASMLAGASTDTQYFGPGTRLTVL.

The V call is TRBV5-4, the J call TRBJ2-3; maybe TRBD2 (5 bases). CDR3 length: 18 amino acids. Germline-derived CDR1 and CDR2 are SGHNT and YYREEE (reference sequence). V lost 0 bases and J lost 0, with 17 bases in between. The CDR3 nucleotides read TGTGCCAGCAGCTTGGCCAAGACGAGCGGATCTAGCACAGATACGCAGTATTTT. Translation: CASSLAKTSGSSTDTQYF.

The chain joins TRBV28 to TRBJ2-7; 7 nucleotides match TRBD1. Germline CDR1 reads MDHEN; CDR2 reads SYDVKM. The CDR3 has 16 residues. V shed 6 bases, J shed 4 bases, and the junction held 15 bases outside the gene matches. CDR3 coding DNA: TGTGCCAGCAGCCAGGGGACCGGGACAGCCGTTTACGAGCAGTACGTC. Amino acids: CASSQGTGTAVYEQYV.

This chain joins TRBV30 and TRBJ1-5; 7 positions agree with TRBD1. The CDR3 contains 13 residues. CDR1 is GTSNPN and CDR2 is SVGIG in the germline V gene (reference sequence). V lost 5 bases, J lost 7 bases, and 8 bases stayed unmatched. The DNA for the CDR3 is TGTGCCTGGGCAGGGGGGCTTGGGCAGCCCCAGCATTTT. Its protein is CAWAGGLGQPQHF.

The chain is built from TRBV5-6 and TRBJ2-1; TRBD2 might be the D (6 bases). The CDR3 contains 15 residues. V dropped 4 bases and J dropped 0 bases, with 11 bases sitting between them. Germline values: CDR1 SGHDT, CDR2 YYEEEE. CDR3 DNA sequence: TGTGCCAGCAGCGGCGGGATAAACTCCTACAATGAGCAGTTCTTC. It yields the protein CASSGGINSYNEQFF. Combining the CDR3 with reference TRBV5-6 and TRBJ2-1 gives the whole variable domain DAGVTQSPTHLIKTRGQQVTLRCSPKSGHDTVSWYQQALGQGPQFIFQYYEEEERQRGNFPDRFSGHQFPNYSSELNVNALLLGDSALYLCASSGGINSYNEQFFGPGTRLTVL.

The chain has TRBV6-1 and TRBJ1-2; 9 bases are shared with TRBD1. The CDR3 runs 15 residues. Trimming took 6 bases from V and 3 from J; bases not matched to a gene: 8. Germline V CDR1 and CDR2: MNHNS, SASEGT. The CDR3 is CASRTDRGGDYGYTF. CDR3 nucleotides: TGTGCCAGCAGAACGGACAGGGGTGGTGACTATGGCTACACCTTC.

The genes are TRBV5-6 and TRBJ1-1, with 8 positions matching TRBD1. Germline V gives CDR1 SGHDT, CDR2 YYEEEE. V lost 3 bases to trimming and J lost 4 bases; unmatched junction nucleotides: 11. This CDR3 contains 16 residues. In DNA form, the CDR3 reads TGTGCCAGCAGCTCGACCTATATAACAGGGGGCACTGAAGCTTTCTTT. Its protein is CASSSTYITGGTEAFF.